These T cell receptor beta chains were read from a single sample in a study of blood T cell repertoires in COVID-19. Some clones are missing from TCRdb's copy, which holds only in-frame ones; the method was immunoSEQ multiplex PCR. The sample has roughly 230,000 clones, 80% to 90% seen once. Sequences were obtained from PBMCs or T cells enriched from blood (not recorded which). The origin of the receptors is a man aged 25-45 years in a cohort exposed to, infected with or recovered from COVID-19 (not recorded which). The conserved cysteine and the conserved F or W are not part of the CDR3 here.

ASKAQAHSGANVLT | TRBJ2-6 | 14 | TRBV5-4
ASSILDRVQAHEQY | TRBJ2-7 | 14 | TRBV6-6
ASSLTVGQTEAF | TRBJ1-1 | 12 | TRBV7-3
ASSALGGNTEAF | TRBJ1-1 | 12 | TRBV7-2
ASSMSPLRQQAYNSPLH | TRBJ1-6 | 17 | TRBV19
ASTTDLSGANVLT | TRBJ2-6 | 13 | TRBV19
ASSQDSASGRDEQF | TRBJ2-1 | 14 | TRBV4-3
AVRTGAEAF | TRBJ1-1 | 9 | TRBV10-3
ASSPNRQGSEQY | TRBJ2-7 | 12 | TRBV28
ASSRAGVNEQF | TRBJ2-1 | 11 | TRBV6-6
ASSLTGSTFSYNEQF | TRBJ2-1 | 15 | TRBV5-1
ASSPPQGNTGELF | TRBJ2-2 | 13 | TRBV23-1
ASSSQGKSNEKLF | TRBJ1-4 | 13 | TRBV2
ASSLSTGPQETQY | TRBJ2-5 | 13 | TRBV5-1
ASSPSPRQGGDTDTQY | TRBJ2-3 | 16 | TRBV7-2